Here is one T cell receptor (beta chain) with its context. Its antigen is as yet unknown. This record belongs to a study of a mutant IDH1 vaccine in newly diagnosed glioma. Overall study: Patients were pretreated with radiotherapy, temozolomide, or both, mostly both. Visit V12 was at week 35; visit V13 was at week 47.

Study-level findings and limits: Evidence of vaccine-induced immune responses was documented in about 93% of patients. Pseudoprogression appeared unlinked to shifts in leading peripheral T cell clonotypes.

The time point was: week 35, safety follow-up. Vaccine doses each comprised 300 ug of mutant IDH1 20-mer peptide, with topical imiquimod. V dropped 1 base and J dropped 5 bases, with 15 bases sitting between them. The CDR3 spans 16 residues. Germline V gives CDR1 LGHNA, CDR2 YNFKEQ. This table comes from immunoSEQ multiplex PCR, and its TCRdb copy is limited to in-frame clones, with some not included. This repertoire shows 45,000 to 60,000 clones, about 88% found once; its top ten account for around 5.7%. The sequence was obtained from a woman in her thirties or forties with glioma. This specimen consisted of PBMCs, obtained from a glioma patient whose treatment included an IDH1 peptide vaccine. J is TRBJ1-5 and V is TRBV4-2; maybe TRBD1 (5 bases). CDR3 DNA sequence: TGTGCCAGCAGCCAAGTATTAGCAGGGCCCTATCAGCCCCAGCATTTT. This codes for CASSQVLAGPYQPQHF.